The TCR beta chain under discussion was sequenced for a study of control samples from healthy donors and cancer patients. The protocol was immunoSEQ multiplex PCR, while the TCRdb copy is restricted to in-frame clones and leaves out a portion. The sample has about 85,000 clones, under 90% seen once. Germline lookup yields CDR1 LNHDA and CDR2 SQIVND (reference sequence). After removal of 5 bases from V and 3 bases from J, the junction contained 8 bases not matched to a gene. There are 15 residues in the CDR3. The specimen sequenced was blood. This chain connects TRBV19 to TRBJ1-1, with 8 nucleotides matching TRBD1. The receptor comes from a man aged 50 or older in good health. The CDR3 coding sequence is TGTGCCAGTAGTCTTCGACAGGGGCAGGACACTGAAGCTTTCTTT. Translation gives CASSLRQGQDTEAFF.